A selection of T cell receptor beta chains follows, all from one sample in a study of beta chain features in type 1 diabetes. Libraries were prepared by immunoSEQ multiplex PCR; TCRdb keeps only in-frame clonotypes and omits some of them. The table includes around 120,000 clones, approximately 15% detected once. Sequenced sample: central memory CD4+ T cells from blood. Every receptor here comes from a man younger than 35 with type 1 diabetes. CDR3s include the opening cysteine and the closing phenylalanine or tryptophan. Size is omitted from some rows. Given values are once, few, many or a class for expanded clones.

>.|TRBV5-1|TRBJ2-1
CASSRLAGGQYNEQFF
>.|TRBV12-5|TRBJ2-2
CASGLRSLGRGNTGELFF
>.|TRBV7-2|TRBJ2-3
CASSLVGGNENTQYF
>.|TRBV18|TRBJ2-7
CASSPAGQGLGEQYF
>many|TRBV30|TRBJ2-7
CAWSSGAYEQYF
>.|TRBV29-1|TRBJ1-2
CSVQGMDGYTF
>.|TRBV5-1|TRBJ2-5
CASSFAGQDEETQYF
>.|TRBV2|TRBJ2-3
CASSEDRSPDTQYF
>many|TRBV23-1|TRBJ2-7
CASRSPSSYEQYF
>.|TRBV30|TRBJ1-2
CAWSVLGQRGDYGYTF
>few|TRBV13|TRBJ2-3
CASSEAVNTQYF
>.|TRBV14|TRBJ1-1
CASSQGAGWNTEAFF
>once|TRBV2|TRBJ2-5
CASSRLEETQYF
>.|TRBV6-5|TRBJ2-7
CASSYSPGERDYEQYF
>many|TRBV30|TRBJ2-7
CAWSVQGYEQYF
>few|TRBV7-6|TRBJ2-3
CASSLGTGTSGRAQYF
>few|TRBV7-2|TRBJ2-1
CASSLVTAIDEQFF
>.|TRBV28|TRBJ2-5
CASSLSGTGGLAIQETQYF
>.|TRBV2|TRBJ2-3
CAGGLADTDTQYF
>.|TRBV5-1|TRBJ2-5
CASSVDGQSQETQYF
>few|TRBV7-2|TRBJ2-3
CASSLASSGRTDTQYF
>.|TRBV30|TRBJ1-4
CAWSPPGQGNEKLFF
>many|TRBV28|TRBJ2-1
CASSPASPTSGYDNEQFF
>many|TRBV30|TRBJ2-7
CAWSRGGTYEQYF
>few|TRBV7-2|TRBJ2-7
CASTRLQLGEQYF
>few|TRBV7-2|TRBJ1-2
CASSLTQNYGYTF
>few|TRBV4-3|TRBJ1-5
CASSQDRNQPQHF
>.|TRBV30|TRBJ1-1
CAWSPLGKGATEAFF
>.|TRBV30|TRBJ2-3
CAWSVARARYTQYF
>.|TRBV6-5|TRBJ2-7
CASARDVSSYEQYF
>.|TRBV29-1|TRBJ2-7
CSVSGGGYEQYF
>.|TRBV7-8|TRBJ2-1
CASSRGPTGEQFF
>.|TRBV20-1|TRBJ2-1
CSAHTNRQFF
>.|TRBV2|TRBJ1-2
CASSPERTARGYTF
>.|TRBV10-3|TRBJ2-7
CAISEFDRTYEQYF
>.|TRBV10-2|TRBJ2-1
CASSGYNEQFF